This TCR beta chain was identified during a study of cytomegalovirus exposure and HLA in healthy donors (dated by TCRdb to the late 2010s). Turning to the overall study: An earlier analysis of fewer than 750 of the donors reported approximately 260 Gb of sequence data and 117 million unique TCR beta sequences obtained from some 170 million T cells. About 5 DR-DQ haplotypes were handled as single units for association and clustering, since linkage in the cohort was strong. A later genetic analysis used genome-wide SNP genotypes for about 55% of the 666 donors, treating that subset as a discovery cohort. The study was designed to test whether signatures of past pathogen exposure could be identified by cataloging public T cell receptors. Besides the first cohort of roughly 640 subjects, a separate validation cohort made up of over a hundred different subjects was used. Every repertoire in the discovery cohort had been generated on one and the same sequencing platform. Among 350 to 400 genotyped donors of the cohort, an average of roughly 240,000 unique TCR beta nucleotide sequences were sequenced per donor, around a sixth of them non-productive. Among the roughly 400 genotyped donors, approximately 76% belonged to the genetic ancestry cluster associated with self-reported Caucasian donors. Rather than drawing on any new phenotypic data, the later analysis identified candidate immune exposures from TCR beta sequences and the way those sequences occurred across donors. The T cell repertoires of 550 to 850 subjects were profiled by immunosequencing and related to cytomegalovirus serostatus. To predict cytomegalovirus infection status, the study brought together high-throughput TCR immunosequencing, statistical association of individual TCRs with disease status, and machine learning. The number of donors typed differed by locus, with about 629-630 for A, B, C, DRB1 and DQB1, 522 for DQA1, 600 to 610 for DPA1, and around 430 for DPB1. HLA typing covered class I and class II loci at four-digit resolution. An earlier analysis of roughly 580 of the donors used high-throughput TCR beta sequencing to judge whether each TCR beta V gene segment behaved as functional or pseudogenic. Alongside the repertoire data, information on donor age, sex, ethnicity and CMV serostatus was compiled. In a later analysis, previously published TCR beta repertoires from about 640 donors were re-analyzed and high-resolution HLA genotyping was added so that TCR occurrence patterns could be studied. About 330 gigabases of sequencing data and about 92 million unique TCR sequences made up an early release that covered nearly 650 HLA-typed donors.

The method behind the library was the immunoSEQ multiplex PCR assay. For the multiplex PCR, a mixture combining 60 forward primers for TCR Vbeta segments and 13 reverse primers for TCR Jbeta segments was used. A multiplex PCR assay on genomic DNA amplified the CDR3 region of rearranged TCR beta genes. Amplified TCR beta libraries were sequenced as 87-base-pair reads on the Illumina HiSeq System. The original methods were these. Across the 500 to 850 repertoires, a later analysis counted 75 million to 90 million unique TCR beta chains, approximately 12 million of which were shared by at least two donors. To remove PCR and sequencing errors, raw reads were error-corrected and collapsed into unique sequences using a nearest-neighbor algorithm that merged closely related sequences. Alignment of CDR3 sequences to IMGT reference sequences was used to assign V, D and J gene segments. For a sequence to be retained, a match of at least six nucleotides was required to both a V gene segment and a J gene segment. Rearrangements were called productive when the CDR3 lacked stop codons and stayed in frame with V and J; all others were non-productive. CDR3 was defined according to IMGT convention as the region running from the second conserved V-encoded cysteine to the conserved J-encoded phenylalanine. In an earlier analysis of just under 600 of the donors, sequences lacking an unambiguous match to a single V gene segment were excluded. In an earlier analysis of 587 of the donors, a V segment was called functional when productive rearrangements were above 56.7%, and segregating when the standard deviation between donors exceeded 5%. A statistical classification framework was built to diagnose cytomegalovirus status from the catalog of TCR beta chain sequences. In a later analysis, V and J genes were assigned by comparing TCR nucleotide sequences against IMGT/GENE-DB human TR gene sequences. In a later analysis, CDR3 sequences and most-parsimonious VDJ recombination scenarios were assigned using the TCRdist pipeline. A later analysis defined each TCR beta chain by its CDR3 amino acid sequence plus V-gene family, and excluded reads lacking a unique V-gene family. To address suspected cross-contamination and a sequencing artifact, a later analysis removed 592 highly shared, low-generation-probability nucleotide sequences. In a later analysis, a clonal expansion index was calculated for each public chain from normalized within-repertoire ranks of inferred template counts. In a later analysis, generation probabilities were computed with a VDJ recombination model fitted to out-of-frame rearrangements, and the resulting probabilities were checked against IGoR. In a later analysis, hypergeometric tests were used to score TCR-TCR, TCR-HLA and TCR-CMV co-occurrence, with a repertoire-size bias correction applied to TCR pairs. False discovery rates were estimated in a later analysis by permuting HLA or CMV assignments 20 times. In a later analysis, co-occurring TCRs were grouped using DBSCAN, and TCRdist sequence similarity was added for clustering within HLA-allele-positive subsets. For co-occurrence clustering, repertoires with fewer than 30,000 or more than 120,000 public chains were excluded, along with four or five repertoires with anomalous nucleotide sharing. TCRdb's version of the immuneACCESS table is confined to in-frame rearrangements and falls short of the full clone set. An unresolved V gene accounts for under half of the shortfall where checked; the remainder is of unknown origin. The DNA gave D and trimming, while V, J and clone size come from that table. For this sample there are 240,000 or so clones; about 80% appear just once. The ten largest account for 7% to 9% of the sample.

Overall study results and their limits: The authors suggested that the approach could potentially be generalized to other disease states and immunological phenotypes. Some IMGT-functional V segments, including TRBV6-2 and TRBV6-3, could not be distinguished by the 87-base-pair reads and were therefore excluded. Strong co-occurrence of HLA alleles, especially DR and DQ, made assigning TCR associations to individual alleles difficult. While some public TCRs were present in many individuals, most TCR sequences turned up only very rarely across donors. Correlated functional status among segregating V segments might be attributable to linkage disequilibrium, but an unknown experimental factor could not be ruled out. In an earlier analysis of a few hundred of the donors, most TCR beta V segments were observed in productive rearrangements about 90% or about 30% of the time, broadly matching IMGT annotations. In this cohort, only TCR beta chains were sequenced, and detectable features were limited by the absence of alpha or paired-chain data. Specific HLA alleles were associated with 15,000 to 20,000 TCR beta sequences at a false discovery rate of 0.05 in a later analysis. A cluster of highly shared sequence variants was judged likely to be a technical artifact of the sequencing pipeline. HLA typing was unavailable for some donors at each locus, so association tests used only the typed subset. In vitro tests confirmed that a few of the cytomegalovirus-associated TCR beta chains recognize cytomegalovirus antigens. Roughly uniform sequencing depth across donors was assumed in presence/absence analyses, although this assumption may not hold. In a later analysis, most CMV-associated TCR beta chains were found to appear HLA-restricted, with HLA associations seemingly driven largely by CMV exposure. The classifier was reported to diagnose cytomegalovirus status with high specificity and sensitivity in both the original cohort and the validation cohort. Because counts were too low, roughly 16 rarely observed V segments, including chromosome 9 orphons, were excluded from the earlier analysis of 587 of the donors. A further reported finding was that TCR beta sequences accurately predicted the HLA-A and HLA-B alleles for most subjects in the first cohort. A later genetic analysis reported fewer N-insertions in productive TCRs among donors in an Asian-associated ancestry cluster than the roughly 670-donor mean. In a later genetic analysis, a missense DCLRE1C variant was associated with V-gene and J-gene trimming of TCR beta chains, and the association was replicated in an independent cohort. A total of 164 TCR beta chains were listed by the study as associated with cytomegalovirus. In a later analysis, TCR association rates were found to vary across HLA loci, with the most associated TCRs seen for DRB1 alleles and the fewest for HLA-C alleles. In a later analysis, HLA-associated TCR beta chains showed more clonal expansion and lower generation probabilities than non-associated chains that were equally common. According to a later analysis, parvovirus B19, influenza, CMV and Epstein-Barr virus appeared linked to several top co-occurrence clusters. For the cohort, immune exposure information was limited to CMV serostatus.

The cohort consisted of 650 to 850 healthy bone marrow donors. At the time of sampling, all cohort members were nominally healthy, though unrecorded immune exposures were likely present. The donor was CMV seropositive and belonged to the group of some 290 seropositive cohort members. A peripheral blood sample was provided by each donor, and peripheral blood mononuclear cells were used for TCR beta sequencing. The Qiagen DNeasy Blood Extraction Kit was used to extract genomic DNA from the blood cell samples. Including cysteine and phenylalanine, the CDR3 has 14 amino acids. The sequence is cut down to CDR3 DNA, 42 bases in frame from base 1. Cut back by 5 bases and 4 bases, the V and J ends lie 15 bases apart. Based on the germline V gene, the CDR1 and CDR2 sequences are SGHRS and YFSETQ. A few counts support this clone. Its antigen specificity is not known. No much larger clonotype is one base removed from it; base qualities were not supplied.

The receptor comes from a woman aged 55-69 years in good health and CMV-seropositive. Here the chain combines TRBV5-1 and TRBJ1-2, with a weak D call of TRBD1 (5 bases match). The sequencing sample was made of PBMCs. The nucleotide sequence reads TGCGCCAGCAGATCTCGGGCAGGGCCCTATGGCTACACCTTC. Translated, it reads CASRSRAGPYGYTF.